The source of this TCR beta chain is a study of T-cell memory formation after mild COVID-19. This clonotype was counted between two and nine times. Looked up from germline, CDR1 is MGHRA and CDR2 is YSYEKL. V shed 4 bases and J shed 5 bases, with 11 bases lying between them. The CDR3 has 13 amino acids. Using its own MiXCR run on the 5' RACE reads, TCRdb lists one record per CDR3 protein. The data contain a few hundred thousand distinct CDR3 sequences, roughly 15% of them singletons. The sample consisted of PBMCs or a T cell subset sorted from them (not recorded which). The gene calls are TRBV4-1 and TRBJ2-5; TRBD2 is a possible D gene (7 bases). This clonotype was sampled from a man aged 18 to 30 who had mild COVID-19 (a few samples of this study predate the infection). Cell type and time point are not known. The CDR3 loop is CASSRGGAETQYF. CDR3 DNA sequence: TGCGCCAGCAGCCGAGGGGGGGCGGAGACCCAGTACTTC.